This passage covers 14 T cell receptor beta chains from one sample sequenced in a study of blood T cell repertoires in COVID-19. Only in-frame clones appear in the TCRdb table, and some are missing; sequencing was by immunoSEQ multiplex PCR. The sample yields about 200,000 clones, around 80% seen once. The sequencing input was peripheral blood. Source of these receptors: a human donor in a cohort sampled during active COVID-19.

The genes are TRBV19 and TRBJ2-3, with TRBD2 matching over 8 bases. Unmatched junction bases numbered 9, after V lost 8 bases and J lost 2 bases. The CDR3 is made up of 15 amino acids. Germline V gene sequence: CDR1 LNHDA, CDR2 SQIVND (reference sequence). The CDR3 region has the DNA TGTGCCAGTTCCAAGCGGGAGACTTACACAGATACGCAGTATTTT. Protein sequence: CASSKRETYTDTQYF. The full variable domain, its missing parts supplied by reference TRBV19 and TRBJ2-3, is DGGITQSPKYLFRKEGQNVTLSCEQNLNHDAMYWYRQDPGQGLRLIYYSQIVNDFQKGDIAEGYSVSREKKESFPLTVTSAQKNPTAFYLCASSKRETYTDTQYFGPGTRLTVL.

The J gene is TRBJ1-2, the V gene TRBV3-1 (or the pseudogene TRBV3-2), with a weak D call TRBD1 (6 bases). This CDR3 has 15 amino acids. CDR1 LGHDT and CDR2 YNNKEL come from the germline V gene (reference sequence). V lost 2 bases and J 7 bases, leaving 17 bases between the germline ends. The CDR3 is CASSQPLGGIFGYTF. The CDR3 DNA is TGTGCCAGCAGCCAACCTTTAGGGGGTATATTTGGCTACACCTTC.

CDR3 in DNA: TGTGCCAGCAGCCCCGTACCCCCGAGAAACACTGAAGCTTTCTTT. As protein: CASSPVPPRNTEAFF. V and J are TRBV9 and TRBJ1-1; no definite D call. V shed 4 bases and J shed 2 bases, with 15 bases lying between them. The CDR3 extends over 15 amino acids. Germline V gene lookup returns CDR1 SGDLS and CDR2 YYNGEE.

The gene calls are TRBV19 and TRBJ2-1, with D possibly matching TRBD2 (6 bases). CDR1 is LNHDA and CDR2 is SQIVND in the germline V gene (reference sequence). V was shortened by 6 bases and J by 8 bases, with 14 bases between the two germline ends. CDR3 length: 13 residues. The CDR3 is CASRTQIADEQFF. The CDR3 coding sequence is TGTGCCAGTAGAACCCAGATAGCGGATGAGCAGTTCTTC.

V gene TRBV4-1 combines with J gene TRBJ1-4, with a tentative D call TRBD1 (6 bases). The CDR3 totals 16 residues. Deletions cut 1 base from V and 2 bases from J, with 11 bases between. CDR1 and CDR2 from the germline V gene are MGHRA and YSYEKL. CDR3 protein: CASSQAGDTTNEKLFF. CDR3 nucleotide sequence: TGCGCCAGCAGCCAAGCAGGGGACACTACTAATGAAAAACTGTTTTTT.

The rearrangement joins TRBV7-9 to TRBJ2-1; D unresolved. Germline V gene lookup returns CDR1 SEHNR and CDR2 FQNEAQ (reference sequence). This CDR3 has 13 residues. V lost 1 base and J lost 6, with 7 bases in between. This CDR3 reads CASSLVLSNEQFF. CDR3 nucleotides: TGTGCCAGCAGCTTAGTCTTGTCCAATGAGCAGTTCTTC.

This chain joins TRBV3-1 (or the pseudogene TRBV3-2) and TRBJ2-5, with D tentatively TRBD1 (6 bases). The germline gives CDR1 LGHDT, CDR2 YNNKEL (reference sequence). With 4 bases removed from V and 9 bases from J, the gap between germline ends came to 18 bases. The CDR3 has 14 residues. CDR3 sequence reads: CASSRLGQGRSQYF. Here the CDR3 DNA reads TGTGCCAGCAGCCGATTGGGGCAGGGGCGGTCCCAGTACTTC.

The chain couples TRBV6-6 to TRBJ2-3; 7 bases fit TRBD1. The CDR3 sequence is 14 residues long. The J segment lost 4 bases and the V segment lost 7 bases, leaving 8 bases of the junction unmatched. Germline values: CDR1 MNHNY, CDR2 SVGAGI (reference sequence). CDR3 DNA: TGTGCCAGCACCCGACAGGGTCAGGCAGATACGCAGTATTTT. It is translated as CASTRQGQADTQYF.

The V call is TRBV3-1 (or the pseudogene TRBV3-2), the J call TRBJ2-7; possibly TRBD1 for D (6 bases). Germline V gene sequence: CDR1 LGHDT, CDR2 YNNKEL (reference sequence). The CDR3 extends over 14 amino acids. V lost 6 bases, J lost 1 base, and 13 bases lay in between. The CDR3 loop reads CASSLTGQSYEQYV. In DNA form, the CDR3 reads TGTGCCAGCAGTTTGACAGGTCAATCCTACGAGCAGTACGTC.

J is TRBJ2-4 and V is TRBV27, with TRBD2 matching 7 bases. Unmatched junction bases numbered 10, after V lost 6 bases and J lost 8 bases. In germline, CDR1 is MNHEY, CDR2 SMNVEV (reference sequence). The CDR3 contains 14 residues. CDR3 in amino acids: CASSPTIGGYIQYF. CDR3 nucleotides: TGTGCCAGCAGCCCCACGATCGGGGGGTACATTCAGTACTTC.

This sequence joins TRBV21-1 and TRBJ2-7; TRBD1 is the table's D call, not checked against the DNA. TRBV21-1 is shown as a pseudogene. CDR3 length: 14 residues. CDR3 sequence (DNA): TGTGCCAGCAGCAGACCGGGACACACCTACGAGCAGTACTTC. It codes for CASSRPGHTYEQYF.

V is TRBV28 and J is TRBJ2-6; D remains unclear. CDR3 length: 16 amino acids. Germline values: CDR1 MDHEN, CDR2 SYDVKM. The V end lost 3 bases, the J end lost 4 bases, and 13 bases lay between the germline ends. CDR3 region: CASSLTASGGANVLTF. DNA of the CDR3: TGTGCCAGCAGTTTGACGGCGTCCGGGGGGGCCAACGTCCTGACTTTC.

This rearrangement joins TRBV19 to TRBJ1-2; 7 bases map to TRBD1. The CDR3 is made up of 16 amino acids. Germline CDR1 is LNHDA and CDR2 is SQIVND (reference sequence). With V trimmed by 6 bases and J by 4 bases, 14 bases remained unmatched. The CDR3 coding sequence is TGTGCCAGTAGCAAGGATGTGGGACAGAACCTCTATGGCTACACCTTC. Translation gives CASSKDVGQNLYGYTF.

V and J are TRBV5-1 and TRBJ2-3, with 16 bases identical to TRBD2. V dropped 4 bases and J dropped 8; count of bases not matched to a gene: 16. Germline CDR1 reads SGHRS; CDR2 reads YFSETQ. The length of the CDR3 is 19 residues. The CDR3 loop is CASSAPGLAGGPQIPTQYF. The CDR3 DNA is TGCGCCAGCAGCGCGCCGGGACTAGCGGGGGGGCCCCAAATCCCTACGCAGTATTTT.